The 23 T cell receptor beta chains listed next were all sequenced from one sample in a study of cytomegalovirus exposure and HLA in healthy donors. The PCR employed 60 Vbeta primers together with 13 Jbeta primers. Profiled with immunoSEQ multiplex PCR; TCRdb holds only in-frame clones, not every one. The sample yields 220,000 or so clones, 70% to 80% seen once. Source material: PBMCs. The receptors shown here come from a woman aged 25-40 years in good health and CMV-seronegative.

This chain links TRBV10-3 with TRBJ1-2, with 9 bases lining up with TRBD1. Germline V gene data show CDR1 as ENHRY and CDR2 as SYGVKD. Losses at the gene ends were 2 bases for V and 0 bases for J; bases not matched to a gene: 4. The length of the CDR3 is 16 residues. CDR3: CAISEPDRGSNYGYTF. In nucleotides, the CDR3 is TGTGCCATCAGTGAGCCGGACAGGGGATCTAACTATGGCTACACCTTC.

This sequence joins TRBV15 and TRBJ2-5; 13 bases match TRBD2. This CDR3 is 15 amino acids long. The ends lost 5 bases at V and 1 base at J; junction bases unmatched: 1. CDR1 is LNHNV and CDR2 is YYDKDF in the germline V gene (reference sequence). The CDR3: CATSGLAGVQETQYF. For the CDR3, the DNA is TGTGCCACCAGCGGACTAGCGGGAGTCCAAGAGACCCAGTACTTC.

V gene TRBV12-2 combines with J gene TRBJ2-1; the table gives TRBD1 as D, unverified against the DNA. TRBV12-2 is listed as a pseudogene. The CDR3 spans 15 residues. CDR3 protein: CASRVTGCRDNEQFF. For the CDR3, the DNA is TGTGCAAGTCGCGTCACAGGGTGTCGAGACAATGAGCAGTTCTTC.

The chain combines TRBV19 with TRBJ2-5, with TRBD1 matching over 8 bases. Near its end, the DNA agrees better with TRBJ2-7, so the J call may be wrong. Per the germline V gene, CDR1 is LNHDA and CDR2 is SQIVND (reference sequence). The length of the CDR3 is 15 residues. CDR3 in DNA: TGTGCCAGTAGTATAGCGGCAGGGGGCTCGTACGAGCAGTACTTC. Amino acid sequence: CASSIAAGGSYEQYF.

In its sample, this clone was seen a few times. The chain joins TRBV6-1 to TRBJ2-2; D gene uncertain. V gave up 2 bases and J gave up 5 bases, with 9 bases separating them. Germline CDR1 and CDR2: MNHNS and SASEGT. This CDR3 region has 14 residues. The CDR3 DNA follows: TGTGCCAGCAGTGAACATGTAGAAACCGGGGAGCTGTTTTTT. It encodes CASSEHVETGELFF.

V is TRBV6-5 and J is TRBJ1-1, with 7 bases that match TRBD1. Germline CDR1 is MNHEY and CDR2 is SVGAGI. V shed 6 bases and J 4 bases; nucleotides not matched to a gene: 8. CDR3 length: 14 amino acids. In nucleotides, the CDR3 is TGTGCCAGCAGGGATACACAGGGGTCCACTGAAGCTTTCTTT. Translated: CASRDTQGSTEAFF.

The chain couples TRBV6-5 to TRBJ2-1, with D unclear. The V gene lost 2 bases and the J gene lost 0 bases, with 5 bases spanning the gap. Germline V gene lookup returns CDR1 MNHEY and CDR2 SVGAGI. This CDR3 has 14 residues. CDR3 bases: TGTGCCAGCAGTTACGTCAGCTCCTACAATGAGCAGTTCTTC. It codes for CASSYVSSYNEQFF.

The chain uses TRBV9 and TRBJ2-1; D might be TRBD2 (7 bases). The germline CDR1 and CDR2 sequences are SGDLS and YYNGEE. V was clipped by 3 bases and J by 0 bases, with 10 bases between them. The CDR3 runs to 15 residues. DNA for the CDR3: TGTGCCAGCAGCGGGGGAGGGGGCTCCTACAATGAGCAGTTCTTC. The encoded protein is CASSGGGGSYNEQFF.

This clone was recorded once. V gene TRBV11-3 combines with J gene TRBJ1-6, with 9 bases aligning to TRBD1. CDR1 is SGHNT, CDR2 YENEEA, per germline. The CDR3 contains 15 residues. Unmatched junction bases numbered 4, after V lost 4 bases and J lost 6 bases. This chain's CDR3 is CASSSQTGGNSPLHF. DNA for the CDR3: TGTGCCAGCAGCTCTCAGACAGGGGGTAATTCACCCCTCCACTTT. The full variable domain, with the rest looked up from reference TRBV11-3 and TRBJ1-6, is EAGVVQSPRYKIIEKKQPVAFWCNPISGHNTLYWYLQNLGQGPELLIRYENEEAVDDSQLPKDRFSAERLKGVDSTLKIQPAELGDSAVYLCASSSQTGGNSPLHFGNGTRLTVT.

This chain joins TRBV2 and TRBJ1-1; no clear D. V lost 5 bases and J 4 bases, leaving 8 bases between the germline ends. Germline V gene lookup returns CDR1 SNHLY and CDR2 FYNNEI. The CDR3 contains 12 residues. DNA of the CDR3: TGTGCCAGCAGTTTTAGCGGCACTGAAGCTTTCTTT. Translation gives CASSFSGTEAFF.

This rearrangement joins TRBV25-1 to TRBJ1-1, with no clear D. Germline CDR1 and CDR2: MGHDK and SYGVNS. This CDR3 contains 14 residues. The V end lost 4 bases, the J end lost 3 bases, and 12 bases lay between the germline ends. The CDR3 protein is CASSGNIAYTEAFF. The CDR3 bases are TGTGCCAGCAGTGGCAATATTGCGTACACTGAAGCTTTCTTT.

This clone has just a few counts. The junction differs from germline at one of its ends, possibly a read error. Within the sample, other DNA sequences also encode this same CDR3. This chain uses TRBV30 with TRBJ1-2; TRBD1 is a possible D gene (5 bases). The V gene's germline CDR1 is GTSNPN and CDR2 SVGIG (reference sequence). The CDR3 is 14 residues long. CDR3 DNA: TGTGCCTGGAGTGTATCCAGGGCGGTCTATGGCTACACCTTT. Its protein product is CAWSVSRAVYGYTF.

The V call is TRBV7-9, the J call TRBJ1-3, with TRBD1 matching over 8 bases. Germline loops: CDR1 SEHNR, CDR2 FQNEAQ (reference sequence). The V segment lost 10 bases and the J segment 0 bases; nucleotides outside the gene matches: 5. The CDR3 loop spans 14 amino acids. DNA of the CDR3: TGTGCCACCGGCACAGGGGGCTCTGGAAACACCATATATTTT. The encoded protein is CATGTGGSGNTIYF.

The chain uses TRBV11-2 and TRBJ1-1; TRBD1 matches 9 bases. V was pared by 4 bases and J by 5 bases, with 14 bases of the junction left unmatched. The CDR3 length is 17 residues. Germline values: CDR1 SGHAT, CDR2 FQNNGV. CDR3 loop: CASSSIARDRVFTEAFF. In DNA, the CDR3 is TGTGCCAGCAGCTCGATAGCCCGGGACAGGGTGTTTACTGAAGCTTTCTTT.

This clone turned up a few times. The rearrangement uses TRBV4-1 and TRBJ1-2; D is possibly TRBD1 (5 bases). The V end lost 5 bases, the J end lost 2 bases, and 12 bases lay between the germline ends. The CDR3 is made up of 14 amino acids. Per the germline V gene, CDR1 is MGHRA and CDR2 is YSYEKL. DNA for the CDR3: TGCGCCAGCAGCGTCGGGACTGCGAACTATGGCTACACCTTC. Translated, it gives CASSVGTANYGYTF.

This clone has a handful of counts. The chain uses TRBV30 and TRBJ2-3; TRBD2 matches 7 bases. V gave up 4 bases and J gave up 1 base; unmatched junction bases: 11. CDR1 GTSNPN and CDR2 SVGIG come from the germline V gene (reference sequence). The CDR3 runs to 16 residues. The CDR3 protein is CAWTKGLVVGTDTQYF. The CDR3 DNA reads as TGTGCCTGGACCAAAGGACTAGTAGTGGGCACAGATACGCAGTATTTT.

V and J are TRBV7-8 and TRBJ2-7; 7 bases map to TRBD2. The CDR3 is 17 residues long. The germline CDR1 and CDR2 sequences are SGHVS and FQNEAQ. Unmatched junction bases numbered 10, after V lost 1 base and J lost 1 base. The CDR3 region has the DNA TGTGCCAGCAGCTTAGGAGTGCGGGGGTTAGTATCCTACGAGCAGTACTTC. Its protein is CASSLGVRGLVSYEQYF.

This clone was counted between two and nine times. The chain employs TRBV6-5 and TRBJ1-1; no reliable D call. This CDR3 contains 12 residues. V lost 7 bases and J 0 bases, leaving 6 bases between the germline ends. Looked up from germline, CDR1 is MNHEY and CDR2 is SVGAGI. This CDR3 reads CASTQMNTEAFF. For the CDR3, the DNA is TGTGCCAGCACTCAGATGAACACTGAAGCTTTCTTT.

In the case of this clone: The junction departs from germline at one end; a sequencing error may be responsible. The rearrangement uses TRBV7-9 and TRBJ2-1, with a possible D match to TRBD1 (5 bases). Germline CDR1 SEHNR, CDR2 FQNEAQ (reference sequence). CDR3 length: 13 residues. The DNA for the CDR3 is TGTGCCAGCAGCTTAGAGACCGAGGCAGGGATCCTCTTC. It yields the protein CASSLETEAGILF.

V usage is TRBV5-8 and J usage is TRBJ1-5; tentatively, D is TRBD1 (6 bases). The germline gives CDR1 SGHTS, CDR2 YDEGEE. This CDR3 is 17 amino acids long. Trimming took off 3 bases at V and 0 bases at J, with 16 bases between the two ends. The CDR3, as DNA: TGTGCCAGCAGCTGGGACCTGACAGGATATAGCAATCAGCCCCAGCATTTT. It specifies CASSWDLTGYSNQPQHF.

The CDR3 protein is CASSHTGTSGRDTQYF. CDR3 DNA sequence: TGCGCCAGCAGCCATACGGGGACTAGCGGTCGAGATACGCAGTATTTT. The rearrangement links TRBV4-1 to TRBJ2-3; 11 bases fit TRBD2. The CDR3 has 16 residues. Looked up from germline, CDR1 is MGHRA and CDR2 is YSYEKL. The ends lost 3 bases at V and 5 bases at J; junction bases unmatched: 7.

The chain is built from TRBV6-5 and TRBJ1-1, with 7 bases that match TRBD1. The CDR3 consists of 14 residues. In germline, CDR1 is MNHEY, CDR2 SVGAGI. V was pared by 5 bases and J by 1 base, with 4 bases of the junction left unmatched. The CDR3 reads CASSETGPNTEAFF. The DNA of the CDR3 is TGTGCCAGCAGTGAGACAGGGCCGAACACTGAAGCTTTCTTT.

The chain uses TRBV4-2 and TRBJ2-2; no firm D call. Between the trimmed V and J ends, which lost 4 bases and 6 bases, there was a span of 18 bases. This CDR3 has 16 amino acids. Looked up from germline, CDR1 is LGHNA and CDR2 is YNFKEQ. CDR3 in DNA: TGTGCCAGCAGCCCCACAATTCTAGATTTCCCCGGGGAGCTGTTTTTT. It specifies CASSPTILDFPGELFF.